A selection of T cell receptor beta chains follows, all from one sample in a study of HIV-infected patients and healthy controls. TCRdb re-derived calls from the 5' RACE reads in MiXCR, one entry per CDR3 protein. In the table there are roughly 20,000 distinct CDR3 sequences, roughly a fifth of which are singletons. Input material: CD8+ T cells from blood. These receptors originate from a human donor in good health. The CDR3 runs from the conserved cysteine through the conserved F or W. D genes are given only for firm matches. Expanded clones get a size class; other rows say once, few or many, or leave the size out.

TRBV30	TRBJ2-7	many	TRBD2	14	TGTGCCTGGAGATCTAGCGGGAGGGCCTACGAGCAGTACTTC	CAWRSSGRAYEQYF
TRBV2	TRBJ1-5	many	TRBD1	17	TGTGCCAGCAGTGAGGAGGGGACAGGGGTTGGCAATCAGCCCCAGCATTTT	CASSEEGTGVGNQPQHF
TRBV29-1	TRBJ2-5	NA	NA	11	TGCAGCGTCAGACTCCCGCGGGGACAGTACTTC	CSVRLPRGQYF
TRBV21-1	TRBJ2-3	many	NA	15	TGTGCCAGCAGCAAGAAAGGACAGATATCAGATACGCAGTATTTT	CASSKKGQISDTQYF
TRBV20-1	TRBJ1-1	many	NA	14	TGCAGTGCTAGAGACGGACAGAGGGACACTGAAGCTTTCTTT	CSARDGQRDTEAFF
TRBV29-1	TRBJ2-3	large	NA	12	TGCAGCGTTTTGGACAGACGAGATACGCAGTATTTT	CSVLDRRDTQYF
TRBV4-3	TRBJ1-5	NA	TRBD1	17	TGCGCCAGCAGCCAAGATGTCAACGGACAGGGACTACAGCCCCAGCATTTT	CASSQDVNGQGLQPQHF
TRBV5-5	TRBJ2-4	many	NA	17	TGTGCCAGCAGCTTCGCTCTAGACAGTCTGCGAAAAAACATTCAGTACTTC	CASSFALDSLRKNIQYF
TRBV6-2/TRBV6-3	TRBJ2-5	many	NA	14	TGTGCCAGCAGACTAACCCGAAATAAGGAGACCCAGTACTTC	CASRLTRNKETQYF
TRBV6-1	TRBJ1-1	NA	NA	16	TGTGCCAGCAGTCATTCATACGACGGGGCGAACACTGAAGCTTTCTTT	CASSHSYDGANTEAFF
TRBV5-1	TRBJ2-3	few	NA	18	TGCGCCAGCAGCTTCTCCCGCACACAGTCCTTTAGCACAGATACGCAGTATTTT	CASSFSRTQSFSTDTQYF
TRBV6-1	TRBJ1-5	many	NA	13	TGTGCCAGCAGTGAACTGGTGGGGCAGCCCCAGCATTTT	CASSELVGQPQHF
TRBV7-9	TRBJ2-7	few	NA	15	TGTGCCAGCAGCTTTTTGGGCGGGTCTACCTACGAGCAGTACTTC	CASSFLGGSTYEQYF
TRBV4-1	TRBJ2-7	few	TRBD2	15	TGCGCCAGCAGCCAAGGTTCCGCGGGAGCCTACGAGCAGTACTTC	CASSQGSAGAYEQYF
TRBV27	TRBJ1-5	NA	NA	12	TGTGCCAGCAGTTTCTCCGGGATGCCCCAGCATTTT	CASSFSGMPQHF
TRBV25-1	TRBJ1-4	NA	NA	15	TGTGCCAGCAGTGATCAGGGGAGTCACAATGAAAAACTGTTTTTT	CASSDQGSHNEKLFF
TRBV27	TRBJ2-7	many	NA	15	TGTGCCAGCAGCCCAGATAGGATGGGGCCCTACGAGCAGTACTTC	CASSPDRMGPYEQYF
TRBV29-1	TRBJ1-1	NA	TRBD1	12	TGCAGCGGGACAGGGCCGAACACTGAAGCTTTCTTT	CSGTGPNTEAFF
TRBV5-1	TRBJ2-7	few	TRBD1	14	TGCGCCAGCAGCATCGAGACAGGGTCCCACGAGCAGTACTTC	CASSIETGSHEQYF
TRBV13	TRBJ2-7	NA	TRBD1	14	TGTGCCAGCAGCTTACGGACAGGATTGCACGAGCAGTACTTC	CASSLRTGLHEQYF
TRBV29-1	TRBJ2-2	many	NA	12	TGCAGCGTTACAGGGATGACCGGGGAGCTGTTTTTT	CSVTGMTGELFF
TRBV25-1	TRBJ1-2	few	NA	16	TGTGCCAGCAGTGAAACGGGACGGTTAGCTAACTATGGCTACACCTTC	CASSETGRLANYGYTF
TRBV4-2	TRBJ1-1	NA	NA	15	TGTGCCAGCAGCCAATGGGACGCTTCGAACACTGAAGCTTTCTTT	CASSQWDASNTEAFF
TRBV18	TRBJ2-7	NA	NA	15	TGTGCCAGCTCAGCGGACGGATACAGCTCCTACGAGCAGTACTTC	CASSADGYSSYEQYF
TRBV11-2	TRBJ2-3	many	NA	14	TGTGCCAGCAGCTACGGACCTAGCACAGATACGCAGTATTTT	CASSYGPSTDTQYF
TRBV7-9	TRBJ2-3	NA	NA	14	TGTGCCAGCAGCCGCTTCTCCAGCGCAGATACGCAGTATTTT	CASSRFSSADTQYF
TRBV12-3/TRBV12-4	TRBJ2-2	few	NA	13	TGTGCCAGCAGTCTACAGGGCCCCGGGGAGCTGTTTTTT	CASSLQGPGELFF
TRBV13	TRBJ1-2	NA	TRBD1	14	TGTGCCAGCAGCTCGGGGACAGTACCCTATGGCTACACCTTC	CASSSGTVPYGYTF
TRBV3-1	TRBJ2-5	many	NA	14	TGTGCCAGCAGCCAAGTGAAATCCGAAGAGACCCAGTACTTC	CASSQVKSEETQYF